Listed below are T cell receptor beta chains from one sample, sequenced in a study of response to subunit inactivated influenza vaccine. TCRdb redid the calling of the RT-PCR reads with MiXCR, one entry per CDR3 protein. The repertoire holds 610,000 or so distinct CDR3 sequences, with 14% as singletons. This sample comprised PBMCs from blood, obtained 11 to 12 days after vaccination. Receptor source: a man aged 45-65 years who received an inactivated influenza vaccine. Each CDR3 is given without its conserved first and last residue.

v_call | cdr3_aa
TRBV7-9 | ASSPRQGAAGSSGNTIY
TRBV5-1 | ASSGSGARAEKLF
TRBV7-2 | ASSFDYSVRGYT
TRBV12-3/TRBV12-4 | ASSARVLQETQY
TRBV4-1 | ASSPSDNRNEKLF
TRBV6-2/TRBV6-3 | VSSFAGGAYNEQF
TRBV20-1 | SALGTSGVSSTDTQY
TRBV10-3 | AISESGLAGTYEQY
TRBV7-9 | ASSHRASSYNSPLH
TRBV5-1 | ASSPGQGSPGELF
TRBV5-1 | ASSRDRFTGELF
TRBV12-3/TRBV12-4 | ASSSPGLAGLEQF
TRBV4-3 | ASSQGQGAEGAEAF
TRBV20-1 | SGEQGNQPQH
TRBV20-1 | SAIAGPSDTQY
TRBV28 | ASSNPGLALTDTQY
TRBV7-2 | ASSPLVSTQY
TRBV5-1 | ASSSLQPSTDTQY
TRBV15 | ATSRVGELRRRNNEQF
TRBV14 | ASSQTIWSYNEQF